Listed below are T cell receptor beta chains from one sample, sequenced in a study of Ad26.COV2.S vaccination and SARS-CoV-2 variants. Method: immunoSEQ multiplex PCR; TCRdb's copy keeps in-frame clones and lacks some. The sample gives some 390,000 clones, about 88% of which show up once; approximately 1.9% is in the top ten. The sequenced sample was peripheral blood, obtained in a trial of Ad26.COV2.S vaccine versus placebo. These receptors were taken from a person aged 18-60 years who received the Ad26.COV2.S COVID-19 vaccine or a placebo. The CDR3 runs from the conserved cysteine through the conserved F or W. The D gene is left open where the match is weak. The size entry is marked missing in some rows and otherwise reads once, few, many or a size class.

TGTGCCAGCAGCGGAAGCGGGCCCCAGTACTTC	CASSGSGPQYF	.	TRBV7-9	11	.	TRBJ2-5
TGCAGCGGGGGCCAGGGACTCATGAACACTGAAGCTTTCTTT	CSGGQGLMNTEAFF	.	TRBV29-1	14	.	TRBJ1-1
TGTGCCAGCAGTGAAGATGTCACTAGCGGGAGTACAGATACGCAGTATTTT	CASSEDVTSGSTDTQYF	once	TRBV2	17	TRBD2	TRBJ2-3
TGTGCCAGCAGCTTCGTGGGGACAGATACGCAGTATTTT	CASSFVGTDTQYF	.	TRBV7-3	13	.	TRBJ2-3
TGTGCCAGCAGTTCTACACCCATGGGGAGCTCTGGAAACACCATATATTTT	CASSSTPMGSSGNTIYF	.	TRBV27	17	.	TRBJ1-3
TGCGCCAGCAGCTTCGACCTGAGGGGGCCTCCGGCCTACGAGCAGTACTTC	CASSFDLRGPPAYEQYF	few	TRBV5-1	17	TRBD1	TRBJ2-7
TGTGCCAGCAGTTCCTACCCCGACAGCCACGGCTACGAGCAGTACTTC	CASSSYPDSHGYEQYF	.	TRBV27	16	.	TRBJ2-7
TGTGCCAGCAGCCAAGATCCGAACACTGAAGCTTTCTTT	CASSQDPNTEAFF	.	TRBV14	13	.	TRBJ1-1
TGTGCCACCAGTGATTCATATGAAGCTTTCTTT	CATSDSYEAFF	.	TRBV24-1	11	.	TRBJ1-1
TGTGCCAGCAGCCCTCGGGACAGGGCTACTGAAGCTTTCTTT	CASSPRDRATEAFF	.	TRBV9	14	TRBD1	TRBJ1-1
TGTGCCAGCGGCGGAGGTGCAGATACGCAGTATTTT	CASGGGADTQYF	.	TRBV3-1/TRBV3-2	12	.	TRBJ2-3
TGTGCCAGCAGTCGACTACAAGAGACCCAGTACTTC	CASSRLQETQYF	once	TRBV6-5	12	.	TRBJ2-5
TGTGCCAGCTCCCCATACCAAGAGACCCAGTACTTC	CASSPYQETQYF	.	TRBV18	12	.	TRBJ2-5
TGTGCCTGGAGCCCGGGACACCTACCCTTCGGTGAGCAGTTCTTC	CAWSPGHLPFGEQFF	.	TRBV30	15	.	TRBJ2-1
TGTGCCAGCAGTTTATTAGTCCCGAACTATGGCTACACCTTC	CASSLLVPNYGYTF	.	TRBV28	14	.	TRBJ1-2
TGTGCCTGCTATCCACAGGGCCTTGAAGCTTTCTTT	CACYPQGLEAFF	.	TRBV30	12	.	TRBJ1-1
TGTGCCAGCAGGCTTACAGGGGGCTCTGGAAACACCATATATTTT	CASRLTGGSGNTIYF	.	TRBV28	15	TRBD1	TRBJ1-3
TGTGCCAGCAGCGTAGAGGGACAGGGAACCGGGGAGCTGTTTTTT	CASSVEGQGTGELFF	.	TRBV9	15	TRBD1	TRBJ2-2
TGTGCCAGCAGTCGAGGGACAGCCTTTAATGAAAAACTGTTTTTT	CASSRGTAFNEKLFF	.	TRBV28	15	TRBD1	TRBJ1-4
TGTGCCAGCAGTTTTGACGGACGCTCTGGAACTGAAGCTTTCTTT	CASSFDGRSGTEAFF	.	TRBV27	15	.	TRBJ1-1
TGCGCCAGCAGCCCGGGACAGGGGCAGAGCTCCTACAATGAGCAGTTCTTC	CASSPGQGQSSYNEQFF	.	TRBV5-1	17	TRBD1	TRBJ2-1
TGTGCCACCACCGGGACTAGCACAGATACGCAGTATTTT	CATTGTSTDTQYF	.	TRBV24-1	13	.	TRBJ2-3
TGCGCCAGCAGCTTGGGGACACAGACTAGCACAGATACGCAGTATTTT	CASSLGTQTSTDTQYF	.	TRBV5-1	16	.	TRBJ2-3
TGTGCCAGCAGCTCCGTAGCGGGAAGATCCGAGCAGTACTTC	CASSSVAGRSEQYF	once	TRBV11-3	14	TRBD2	TRBJ2-7
TGTGCCAGCAGCTTGGTGGGACAGAACTATGGCTACACCTTC	CASSLVGQNYGYTF	.	TRBV5-4	14	TRBD1	TRBJ1-2
TGTGCCAGCAGCTCGGGGACTAGCTCAGTGGAGACCCAGTACTTC	CASSSGTSSVETQYF	many	TRBV11-1	15	TRBD2	TRBJ2-5
TGTGCCAGCAGCTCGCCCCCGGTGGCCTACGAGCAGTACTTC	CASSSPPVAYEQYF	few	TRBV11-3	14	.	TRBJ2-7
TGTGCCAGCAGCTTACGACCTTCGCCCTACAATGAGCAGTTCTTC	CASSLRPSPYNEQFF	.	TRBV7-6	15	.	TRBJ2-1
TGTGCCAGCAGCTGGGGGACAGGGGGCAATGGCTACACCTTC	CASSWGTGGNGYTF	.	TRBV5-6	14	TRBD1	TRBJ1-2
TGTGCCAGCAGCTTCGGCGGTGATGAGCAGTTCTTC	CASSFGGDEQFF	.	TRBV7-3	12	.	TRBJ2-1
TGTGCCAGCAGTGAGTTCGGGTGGGGTGAAGCTTTCTTT	CASSEFGWGEAFF	.	TRBV2	13	.	TRBJ1-1
TGTGCCAGCAGTTTAGGACAAGAGACCCAGTACTTC	CASSLGQETQYF	.	TRBV12-3/TRBV12-4	12	.	TRBJ2-5
TGTGCCAGCAGCCCGACGGGCGCCTACAATGAGCAGTTCTTC	CASSPTGAYNEQFF	.	TRBV7-8	14	.	TRBJ2-1